Listed below are T cell receptor beta chains from one sample, sequenced in a study of cytomegalovirus exposure and HLA in healthy donors. Clones were sequenced by immunoSEQ multiplex PCR, and TCRdb holds only the in-frame ones, with some missing. This sample has 250,000 or so clones, with approximately 82% found just once. Sequences were obtained from PBMCs. These receptors were collected from a woman aged 55-70 years in good health and CMV-seropositive. The CDR3 runs from the conserved cysteine through the conserved F or W. A D gene is named only where the DNA matches it firmly. Clone sizes are given selectively: once, few, many, or a class where the clone is expanded.

J gene: TRBJ2-3; clone size: few; V gene: TRBV29-1; D gene: TRBD1; CDR3 length: 15; CDR3 protein: CSVGGQALWVNTQYF; CDR3 DNA: TGCAGCGTTGGGGGACAGGCCCTTTGGGTGAATACGCAGTATTTT
J gene: TRBJ2-1; clone size: -; V gene: TRBV9; D gene: -; CDR3 length: 16; CDR3 protein: CASSVGGRDLYNEQFF; CDR3 DNA: TGTGCCAGCAGCGTAGGCGGTCGAGACCTCTACAATGAGCAGTTCTTC
J gene: TRBJ2-7; clone size: few; V gene: TRBV9; D gene: TRBD1; CDR3 length: 15; CDR3 protein: CASSVGTGPHYEQYF; CDR3 DNA: TGTGCCAGCAGCGTAGGGACAGGACCCCACTACGAGCAGTACTTC
J gene: TRBJ2-3; clone size: -; V gene: TRBV11-2; D gene: -; CDR3 length: 15; CDR3 protein: CASSLKRFYTDTQYF; CDR3 DNA: TGTGCCAGCAGCTTAAAGCGGTTTTACACAGATACGCAGTATTTT
J gene: TRBJ1-4; clone size: -; V gene: TRBV7-2; D gene: -; CDR3 length: 17; CDR3 protein: CASSLRPARAPNEKLFF; CDR3 DNA: TGTGCCAGCAGCTTGCGTCCGGCGAGGGCGCCTAATGAAAAACTGTTTTTT
J gene: TRBJ1-3; clone size: -; V gene: TRBV6-5; D gene: TRBD1; CDR3 length: 14; CDR3 protein: CASEDRDSGNTIYF; CDR3 DNA: TGTGCCAGCGAAGACAGGGACTCTGGAAACACCATATATTTT
J gene: TRBJ2-7; clone size: once; V gene: TRBV6-6; D gene: -; CDR3 length: 13; CDR3 protein: CASSPTGGMGQYF; CDR3 DNA: TGTGCCAGCAGCCCTACCGGCGGGATGGGGCAGTACTTC
J gene: TRBJ2-3; clone size: -; V gene: TRBV28; D gene: -; CDR3 length: 16; CDR3 protein: CASSLISAGFTDTQYF; CDR3 DNA: TGTGCCAGCAGTCTGATCTCCGCGGGGTTCACAGATACGCAGTATTTT
J gene: TRBJ2-1; clone size: -; V gene: TRBV5-1; D gene: -; CDR3 length: 15; CDR3 protein: CASSASGGGHNEQFF; CDR3 DNA: TGCGCCAGCAGCGCATCTGGGGGGGGCCATAATGAGCAGTTCTTC
J gene: TRBJ2-3; clone size: -; V gene: TRBV2; D gene: -; CDR3 length: 16; CDR3 protein: CASSEMGIAVTDTQYF; CDR3 DNA: TGTGCCAGCAGTGAAATGGGGATAGCGGTCACAGATACGCAGTATTTT
J gene: TRBJ2-3; clone size: -; V gene: TRBV7-9; D gene: TRBD2; CDR3 length: 15; CDR3 protein: CASSLASGGTDTQYF; CDR3 DNA: TGTGCCAGCAGCTTAGCTAGCGGGGGCACAGATACGCAGTATTTT
J gene: TRBJ1-5; clone size: once; V gene: TRBV14; D gene: -; CDR3 length: 13; CDR3 protein: CASSRGLGQPQHF; CDR3 DNA: TGTGCCAGCAGCCGCGGACTGGGTCAGCCCCAGCATTTT
J gene: TRBJ2-7; clone size: -; V gene: TRBV19; D gene: -; CDR3 length: 13; CDR3 protein: CASSAGGTYEQYF; CDR3 DNA: TGTGCCAGTAGTGCCGGGGGAACCTACGAGCAGTACTTC
J gene: TRBJ2-1; clone size: -; V gene: TRBV5-1; D gene: TRBD1; CDR3 length: 15; CDR3 protein: CASSLAGTGSNEQFF; CDR3 DNA: TGCGCCAGCAGCTTGGCCGGGACAGGGAGCAATGAGCAGTTCTTC
J gene: TRBJ1-1; clone size: -; V gene: TRBV6-1; D gene: -; CDR3 length: 13; CDR3 protein: CASSKRENTEAFF; CDR3 DNA: TGTGCCAGCAGTAAGAGGGAGAACACTGAAGCTTTCTTT
J gene: TRBJ2-5; clone size: -; V gene: TRBV4-1; D gene: -; CDR3 length: 16; CDR3 protein: CASSQTTGFTQETQYF; CDR3 DNA: TGCGCCAGCAGCCAAACTACAGGGTTTACTCAAGAGACCCAGTACTTC
J gene: TRBJ1-2; clone size: -; V gene: TRBV19; D gene: -; CDR3 length: 14; CDR3 protein: CASSINRSNYGYTF; CDR3 DNA: TGTGCCAGTAGTATAAACCGGTCCAACTATGGCTACACCTTC
J gene: TRBJ2-1; clone size: -; V gene: TRBV28; D gene: TRBD2; CDR3 length: 13; CDR3 protein: CASSISGSMEQFF; CDR3 DNA: TGTGCCAGCAGTATTAGCGGGAGCATGGAGCAGTTCTTC
J gene: TRBJ1-1; clone size: once; V gene: TRBV28; D gene: TRBD1; CDR3 length: 16; CDR3 protein: CASSLPRQGTHTEAFF; CDR3 DNA: TGTGCCAGCAGTTTACCTCGACAGGGTACCCACACTGAAGCTTTCTTT
J gene: TRBJ2-7; clone size: once; V gene: TRBV19; D gene: TRBD2; CDR3 length: 13; CDR3 protein: CASSGTSDYEQYF; CDR3 DNA: TGTGCCAGTAGTGGGACTAGCGACTACGAGCAGTACTTC
J gene: TRBJ1-1; clone size: few; V gene: TRBV10-3; D gene: -; CDR3 length: 13; CDR3 protein: CAISVGENTEAFF; CDR3 DNA: TGTGCCATCAGTGTGGGAGAGAACACTGAAGCTTTCTTT
J gene: TRBJ1-1; clone size: -; V gene: TRBV5-1; D gene: -; CDR3 length: 17; CDR3 protein: CASSLFGLRGGNTEAFF; CDR3 DNA: TGCGCCAGCAGCCTCTTCGGCCTTCGGGGTGGTAACACTGAAGCTTTCTTT
J gene: TRBJ1-1; clone size: -; V gene: TRBV5-4; D gene: TRBD1; CDR3 length: 15; CDR3 protein: CASSFSGTGDTEAFF; CDR3 DNA: TGTGCCAGCAGCTTTTCCGGGACAGGGGATACTGAAGCTTTCTTT
J gene: TRBJ1-4; clone size: -; V gene: TRBV7-9; D gene: -; CDR3 length: 14; CDR3 protein: CASSLGQNNEKLFF; CDR3 DNA: TGTGCCAGCAGCTTAGGACAGAACAATGAAAAACTGTTTTTT
J gene: TRBJ2-6; clone size: -; V gene: TRBV5-6; D gene: TRBD2; CDR3 length: 17; CDR3 protein: CASSLGGGGSGANVLTF; CDR3 DNA: TGTGCCAGCAGCTTGGGGGGGGGAGGCTCTGGGGCCAACGTCCTGACTTTC
J gene: TRBJ1-5; clone size: -; V gene: TRBV19; D gene: -; CDR3 length: 15; CDR3 protein: CASQPGSGGNQPQHF; CDR3 DNA: TGTGCCAGTCAGCCAGGGTCTGGGGGCAATCAGCCCCAGCATTTT
J gene: TRBJ1-6; clone size: -; V gene: TRBV6-1; D gene: TRBD1; CDR3 length: 13; CDR3 protein: CASFGTGYSPLHF; CDR3 DNA: TGTGCCAGCTTTGGGACAGGGTACTCACCCCTCCACTTT
J gene: TRBJ1-3; clone size: -; V gene: TRBV6-5; D gene: -; CDR3 length: 14; CDR3 protein: CASSMRGTGNTIYF; CDR3 DNA: TGTGCCAGCAGCATGAGGGGGACTGGAAACACCATATATTTT
J gene: TRBJ2-7; clone size: -; V gene: TRBV6-5; D gene: TRBD1; CDR3 length: 15; CDR3 protein: CASSGRQGISREQYF; CDR3 DNA: TGTGCCAGCAGTGGCCGACAGGGGATTTCGCGCGAGCAGTACTTC